The 31 T cell receptor beta chains presented below share a single source sample, sequenced in a study of cytomegalovirus exposure and HLA in healthy donors. 13 Jbeta primers and 60 Vbeta primers were used for the PCR. Assay used: immunoSEQ multiplex PCR; TCRdb lists only in-frame clones, some missing. The sample yields about 76,000 clones, around 84% seen once. Sequencing was performed on PBMCs. These receptors came from a woman in her forties in good health and CMV-seropositive.

The genes are TRBV11-2 and TRBJ2-5; the match to TRBD1 covers 9 bases. Losses at the gene ends were 5 bases for V and 5 bases for J; bases not matched to a gene: 18. This CDR3 is 18 amino acids long. Germline V gene sequence: CDR1 SGHAT, CDR2 FQNNGV. In DNA form, the CDR3 reads TGTGCCAGCAGCCAACTACAGGGGGCGAGAGGTCAAGTCGAGACCCAGTACTTC. Translating gives CASSQLQGARGQVETQYF.

This clone was detected once. V gene TRBV23-1 combines with J gene TRBJ1-1; unclear D gene. TRBV23-1 is flagged as an ORF with uncertain function. Trimming took 9 bases from V and 4 from J, leaving 12 bases between them. This CDR3 region has 12 residues. CDR3 nucleotide sequence: TGCGCCAGGGGTTTGGGGAGCACTGAAGCTTTCTTT. It specifies CARGLGSTEAFF.

This clone was recorded a few times. The V gene is TRBV2, the J gene TRBJ2-7; 12 bases align to TRBD2. This CDR3 comprises 17 residues. Per the germline V gene, CDR1 is SNHLY and CDR2 is FYNNEI. The V and J ends lost 4 bases and 0 bases, in that order; junction bases with no gene match: 7. The CDR3 DNA reads as TGTGCCAGCAGTGGGGGGGGACTAGCGGGCCACTCCTACGAGCAGTACTTC. This gives the protein CASSGGGLAGHSYEQYF.

The chain uses TRBV5-1 and TRBJ2-7; 9 bases align to TRBD2. Germline V gives CDR1 SGHRS, CDR2 YFSETQ. V trimming: 2 bases; J trimming: 2 bases; junction bases outside the gene matches: 8. The CDR3 is 16 residues long. This CDR3 reads CASSFLGLAPTYEQYF. The DNA for the CDR3 is TGCGCCAGCAGCTTTCTCGGACTAGCGCCGACCTACGAGCAGTACTTC.

The chain joins TRBV29-1 to TRBJ2-2, with 9 bases identical to TRBD1. CDR3 length: 12 residues. Trimming took 8 bases from V and 8 from J; bases not matched to a gene: 6. CDR1 SQVTM and CDR2 ANQGSEA come from the germline V gene. The chain's CDR3 is CSFTGGKGELFF. CDR3 nucleotide sequence: TGCAGCTTCACAGGGGGCAAGGGGGAGCTGTTTTTT.

This sequence joins TRBV5-6 and TRBJ1-1; D is unclear. The CDR3 is made up of 14 amino acids. Trimming stripped 3 bases from V and 0 bases from J, with 9 bases between. CDR1 is SGHDT, CDR2 YYEEEE, per germline. The CDR3: CASSWRTVNTEAFF. The CDR3 coding sequence is TGTGCCAGCAGCTGGAGGACGGTGAACACTGAAGCTTTCTTT.

The rearrangement uses TRBV6-1 and TRBJ2-3; 11 bases agree with TRBD2. After removal of 4 bases from V and 2 bases from J, the junction contained 5 bases not matched to a gene. CDR1 is MNHNS and CDR2 is SASEGT in the germline V gene. The CDR3 has 16 amino acids. This CDR3 reads CASSGPGLAVTDTQYF. The CDR3 region has the DNA TGTGCCAGCAGTGGGCCGGGACTAGCGGTCACAGATACGCAGTATTTT.

This clone was counted once. The V gene is TRBV29-1, the J gene TRBJ2-2, with D possibly being TRBD1 (6 bases). Between the trimmed V and J ends, which lost 7 bases and 1 base, there was a span of 13 bases. Germline CDR1 SQVTM, CDR2 ANQGSEA. This CDR3 is 14 amino acids long. The CDR3 spells CSGRQAMNTGELFF. CDR3 bases: TGCAGCGGGCGACAGGCGATGAACACCGGGGAGCTGTTTTTT.

The gene calls are TRBV9 and TRBJ2-1; TRBD2 agrees at 11 bases. V was pared by 5 bases and J by 5 bases, with 6 bases of the junction left unmatched. Germline loops: CDR1 SGDLS, CDR2 YYNGEE. This CDR3 comprises 15 residues. In DNA form, the CDR3 reads TGTGCCAGCAGGTACACTAGCGGGGGTAACAATGAGCAGTTCTTC. Translation gives CASRYTSGGNNEQFF. Full variable domain (rest looked up from reference TRBV9 and TRBJ2-1): DSGVTQTPKHLITATGQRVTLRCSPRSGDLSVYWYQQSLDQGLQFLIQYYNGEERAKGNILERFSAQQFPDLHSELNLSSLELGDSALYFCASRYTSGGNNEQFFGPGTRLTVL.

The chain links TRBV5-6 to TRBJ2-2; TRBD1 aligns across 12 bases. J was trimmed by 8 bases and V by 6 bases; bases with no gene match: 8. The CDR3 length is 15 residues. Per germline, CDR1 SGHDT and CDR2 YYEEEE. The CDR3 sequence: CASMGTGGAGGELFF. Written as DNA, the CDR3 is TGTGCCAGCATGGGGACAGGGGGCGCCGGGGGGGAGCTGTTTTTT.

The chain uses TRBV10-3 and TRBJ1-4; D not certain. The V gene lost 5 bases and the J gene lost 6 bases, with 10 bases spanning the gap. The CDR3 runs 13 residues. CDR1 is ENHRY and CDR2 is SYGVKD in the germline V gene. The CDR3 reads CAISLNRDEKLFF. DNA for the CDR3: TGTGCCATCAGTTTAAACCGGGATGAAAAACTGTTTTTT.

This clone has only one observation. This chain joins TRBV28 and TRBJ1-4, with no clear D. V lost 10 bases to trimming and J lost 5 bases, with 8 bases between them. Germline CDR1 MDHEN, CDR2 SYDVKM. This CDR3 has 11 amino acids. The CDR3 bases are TGTGCCACTCAGGCGAATGAAAAACTGTTTTTT. Protein product: CATQANEKLFF.

J is TRBJ1-1 and V is TRBV10-3; D gene uncertain. Germline loops: CDR1 ENHRY, CDR2 SYGVKD. The CDR3 is 12 amino acids. The ends were cut back, 4 bases at V and 3 bases at J, with 6 bases in the middle. Here the CDR3 DNA reads TGTGCCATCAGTGGACAAGACACTGAAGCTTTCTTT. As protein: CAISGQDTEAFF.

The CDR3 nucleotides read TGTGCCTGGTCTTCCGGGACTCTTTGGTTCTTC. This encodes CAWSSGTLWFF. The rearrangement joins TRBV30 to TRBJ2-1; D is possibly TRBD2 (6 bases). The CDR3 runs to 11 residues. V lost 5 bases and J lost 15, with 17 bases in between. Looked up from germline, CDR1 is GTSNPN and CDR2 is SVGIG (reference sequence). Based on the CDR3 plus reference TRBV30 and TRBJ2-1, the full variable domain is SQTIHQWPATLVQPVGSPLSLECTVEGTSNPNLYWYRQAAGRGLQLLFYSVGIGQISSEVPQNLSASRPQDRQFILSSKKLLLSDSGFYLCAWSSGTLWFFGPGTRLTVL.

The chain joins TRBV28 to TRBJ1-1; TRBD1 agrees at 7 bases. This CDR3 contains 13 residues. Trimming took 3 bases from V and 10 from J; bases not matched to a gene: 8. The germline V gene encodes CDR1 MDHEN and CDR2 SYDVKM. DNA for the CDR3: TGTGCCAGCAGTTTCCTCGACAGGGAGGTAGCTTTCTTT. Translated: CASSFLDREVAFF.

The chain couples TRBV10-3 to TRBJ1-1; TRBD1 agrees at 7 bases. With 10 bases clipped from V and 4 bases from J, the junction kept 15 bases outside the gene matches. CDR1 ENHRY and CDR2 SYGVKD come from the germline V gene. The CDR3 is 15 amino acids. This CDR3 is CASQKLGTAGTEAFF. As DNA, the CDR3 is TGTGCCAGTCAAAAACTCGGGACAGCAGGCACTGAAGCTTTCTTT.

V gene TRBV25-1 combines with J gene TRBJ1-1; TRBD1 agrees at 7 bases. V was pared by 5 bases and J by 11 bases, with 17 bases of the junction left unmatched. This CDR3 spans 15 amino acids. The germline V gene has CDR1 MGHDK and CDR2 SYGVNS. The CDR3 DNA follows: TGTGCCAGCAGTACCGGAGAAAACAGGGGCGAAGAGGCTTTCTTT. It translates to CASSTGENRGEEAFF.

The V call is TRBV10-3, the J call TRBJ2-1; TRBD2 agrees at 7 bases. The V gene end was trimmed by 4 bases and the J gene end by 7 bases; junction bases not matched to a gene: 7. CDR1 and CDR2 from the germline V gene are ENHRY and SYGVKD. This CDR3 comprises 14 residues. The CDR3 DNA reads as TGTGCCATCAGTGCCAGGGAGGGCGAGAATGAGCAGTTCTTC. Protein sequence: CAISAREGENEQFF.

The chain combines TRBV6-1 with TRBJ2-3, with 10 bases fitting TRBD2. V gave up 4 bases and J gave up 0 bases; unmatched junction bases: 4. The CDR3 is made up of 16 amino acids. Germline loops: CDR1 MNHNS, CDR2 SASEGT. The CDR3 sequence: CASSGALAGSTDTQYF. CDR3 bases: TGTGCCAGCAGTGGGGCACTAGCGGGGAGCACAGATACGCAGTATTTT.

This clone is a singleton in its sample. This CDR3 reads CASSLGTGINLQYF. The CDR3 DNA reads as TGCGCCAGCAGCTTGGGGACAGGGATAAATTTGCAGTACTTC. V usage is TRBV5-1 and J usage is TRBJ2-7, with 8 bases that match TRBD1. Losses at the gene ends were 0 bases for V and 9 bases for J; bases not matched to a gene: 8. This CDR3 is 14 amino acids long. Germline CDR1 reads SGHRS; CDR2 reads YFSETQ.

The CDR3, as DNA: TGTGCCAGCAGGCCCAACCCGGCAGGTAACTACGAGCAGTACTTC. It translates to CASRPNPAGNYEQYF. This chain connects TRBV7-2 to TRBJ2-7; no clear D. Trimming left V 6 bases short and J 3 bases short, with 18 bases between. Looked up from germline, CDR1 is SGHTA and CDR2 is FQGNSA. The CDR3 has 15 residues.

The CDR3 is CASSDRGWTNLEEKLFF. In nucleotides, the CDR3 is TGTGCCAGTAGTGACAGGGGTTGGACGAATCTGGAAGAAAAACTGTTTTTT. V is TRBV19 and J is TRBJ1-4, with 8 bases aligning to TRBD1. Germline trimming cut 5 bases from V and 8 bases from J; bases unmatched to any gene: 16. The CDR3 loop spans 17 amino acids. Germline CDR1 is LNHDA and CDR2 is SQIVND (reference sequence).

This clone was seen only a few times. The rearrangement uses TRBV7-9 and TRBJ2-7; D unclear. Germline lookup yields CDR1 SEHNR and CDR2 FQNEAQ (reference sequence). Trimming left V 1 base short and J 0 bases short, with 7 bases between. CDR3 length: 14 residues. This CDR3 is CASSLVGSSYEQYF. The CDR3 bases are TGTGCCAGCAGCTTAGTGGGCAGCTCCTACGAGCAGTACTTC. Full variable domain (missing parts from reference TRBV7-9 and TRBJ2-7): DTGVSQNPRHKITKRGQNVTFRCDPISEHNRLYWYRQTLGQGPEFLTYFQNEAQLEKSRLLSDRFSAERPKGSFSTLEIQRTEQGDSAMYLCASSLVGSSYEQYFGPGTRLTVT.

This clone has just one count. The chain carries TRBV5-5 and TRBJ2-5; D might be TRBD2 (5 bases). Germline loops: CDR1 SGHKS, CDR2 YYEKEE (reference sequence). This CDR3 has 15 amino acids. Trimming left V 1 base short and J 3 bases short, with 13 bases between. The CDR3 DNA reads TGTGCCAGCAGCTTGATCTGGCTGGAGGAAGAGACCCAGTACTTC. Protein product: CASSLIWLEEETQYF.

The chain recombines TRBV27 with TRBJ2-5; 10 nucleotides agree with TRBD2. CDR1 and CDR2 (germline): MNHEY, SMNVEV (reference sequence). The CDR3 runs to 15 residues. Unmatched junction bases numbered 5, after V lost 2 bases and J lost 5 bases. The CDR3 DNA follows: TGTGCCAGCAGTTTAGAGCGGGGGGGTAGGGAGACCCAGTACTTC. It codes for CASSLERGGRETQYF.

The J gene is TRBJ2-5, the V gene TRBV29-1, with D hard to call. V lost 3 bases and J 4 bases, leaving 6 bases between the germline ends. Germline assignment: CDR1 SQVTM and CDR2 ANQGSEA. The CDR3 is 11 amino acids. In nucleotides, the CDR3 is TGCAGCGTTGACCTGCGAGAGACCCAGTACTTC. It encodes CSVDLRETQYF.

The chain joins TRBV5-1 to TRBJ2-3, with TRBD2 matching over 12 bases. Germline V gene sequence: CDR1 SGHRS, CDR2 YFSETQ. CDR3 length equals 17 residues. The V gene end was trimmed by 1 base and the J gene end by 5 bases; junction bases not matched to a gene: 8. This CDR3 is CASSLRLAGDSVDTQYF. CDR3 nucleotides: TGCGCCAGCAGCTTGAGACTAGCGGGGGATAGTGTAGATACGCAGTATTTT. Complete variable domain (other parts from reference TRBV5-1 and TRBJ2-3): KAGVTQTPRYLIKTRGQQVTLSCSPISGHRSVSWYQQTPGQGLQFLFEYFSETQRNKGNFPGRFSGRQFSNSRSEMNVSTLELGDSALYLCASSLRLAGDSVDTQYFGPGTRLTVL.

The V gene is TRBV19, the J gene TRBJ2-3, with 7 bases that match TRBD2. With V trimmed by 7 bases and J by 6 bases, 10 bases remained unmatched. The CDR3 consists of 14 residues. CDR1 is LNHDA and CDR2 is SQIVND in the germline V gene (reference sequence). The CDR3 nucleotides are TGTGCCAGTATGGGACTACGGCCTCTGGATACGCAGTATTTT. Protein: CASMGLRPLDTQYF.

The chain links TRBV6-5 to TRBJ1-3; D unresolved. Trimming took off 2 bases at V and 2 bases at J, with 7 bases between the two ends. The CDR3 is 14 amino acids. The germline V gene has CDR1 MNHEY and CDR2 SVGAGI. The CDR3 here is CASSYALTGNTIYF. In DNA, the CDR3 is TGTGCCAGCAGTTACGCACTGACTGGAAACACCATATATTTT.

This clone was recorded only once. This chain connects TRBV9 to TRBJ2-2; 8 positions agree with TRBD1. V lost 4 bases, J lost 7 bases, and 9 bases stayed unmatched. The germline V gene has CDR1 SGDLS and CDR2 YYNGEE. CDR3 size: 15 residues. CDR3 amino acids: CASSTTRQGNGELFF. CDR3 bases: TGTGCCAGCAGCACCACTCGACAGGGGAACGGGGAGCTGTTTTTT.

The gene calls are TRBV5-1 and TRBJ2-3; 8 nucleotides line up with TRBD2. Germline trimming cut 4 bases from V and 2 bases from J; bases unmatched to any gene: 9. Germline V gene sequence: CDR1 SGHRS, CDR2 YFSETQ. CDR3 size: 16 residues. The CDR3 DNA is TGCGCCAGCAGCCGGACTAGCCAAAACCCCACAGATACGCAGTATTTT. Translation: CASSRTSQNPTDTQYF.